Listed below are T cell receptor beta chains from one sample, sequenced in a study of blood T cell repertoires in COVID-19. Produced via immunoSEQ multiplex PCR; TCRdb's table is partial and in-frame only. Of about 200,000 clones listed, under 90% were seen once; the top ten hold nearly 4.5%. The sample comprised peripheral blood. These receptors were collected from a man aged 45-65 years with acute or convalescent COVID-19. Both conserved end residues are part of each CDR3. Fields, in order: V gene, clone size, J gene, CDR3 length, D gene, CDR3 DNA, CDR3 protein. The D gene is left open where the match is weak. A clone size is listed for some rows: how often the clone was seen (once, few, many), or a class if it is expanded.

TRBV9	.	TRBJ1-1	15	.	TGTGCCAGCAGCCCTTCGACAGGTAAAAACACTGAAGCTTTCTTT	CASSPSTGKNTEAFF
TRBV7-9	.	TRBJ1-4	15	TRBD1	TGTGCCAGCAGCTTAAAGGACAGGGAGTGGGAAAAACTGTTTTTT	CASSLKDREWEKLFF
TRBV30	.	TRBJ1-2	14	.	TGTGCCTGGACTCCACAGACAGCTAACTATGGCTACACCTTC	CAWTPQTANYGYTF
TRBV12-3/TRBV12-4	.	TRBJ2-2	13	.	TGTGCCAGCAGTTTAGGCGGGGCCGGGGAGCTGTTTTTT	CASSLGGAGELFF
TRBV5-1	.	TRBJ2-7	16	.	TGCGCCAGCAGCTTGGCCCTATGGACAGATTCCTACGAGCAGTACTTC	CASSLALWTDSYEQYF
TRBV10-3	.	TRBJ1-1	13	TRBD1	TGTGCCATTACAGGGGGCATGGGCACTGAAGCTTTCTTT	CAITGGMGTEAFF
TRBV6-5	.	TRBJ1-5	15	TRBD1	TGTGCCAGCAAGGCATCGGGCAGGGGGCATCAGCCCCAGCATTTT	CASKASGRGHQPQHF
TRBV6-6	.	TRBJ2-3	13	.	TGTGCCAGCAGGCTCGGGGTTGCAGATACGCAGTATTTT	CASRLGVADTQYF
TRBV7-2	.	TRBJ1-2	13	.	TGTGCCAGCAGCTTACCAGGGTTATATGGCTACACCTTC	CASSLPGLYGYTF
TRBV7-2	.	TRBJ1-3	12	.	TGTGCCAGCAGCTTACAAAGAAACACCATATATTTT	CASSLQRNTIYF
TRBV5-4	.	TRBJ2-1	12	TRBD1	TGTGCCACCATGGACAGGGCGGGTGAGCAGTTCTTC	CATMDRAGEQFF
TRBV5-1	.	TRBJ1-2	12	.	TGCGCCAGCAGCTTCGAGGGGGATGGCTACACCTTC	CASSFEGDGYTF
TRBV18	once	TRBJ1-6	18	TRBD1	TGTGCCAGCTCACCGGGACAGGGCGAGGGGTCCTATAATTCACCCCTCCACTTT	CASSPGQGEGSYNSPLHF
TRBV6-4	.	TRBJ1-3	15	.	TGTGCCAAAGCAGTGATTGCAGGGGCTGGAAACACCATATATTTT	CAKAVIAGAGNTIYF
TRBV19	few	TRBJ2-2	14	.	TGTGCCAGTATCCCAACCCAGGGCACCGGGGAGCTGTTTTTT	CASIPTQGTGELFF
TRBV13	.	TRBJ1-2	13	.	TGTGCCAGCAAGGGCTCAGGGCATGATGGCTACACCTTC	CASKGSGHDGYTF
TRBV18	.	TRBJ2-2	13	.	TGTGCCAGCTCACCACCCTGGCCCGGGGAGCTGTTTTTT	CASSPPWPGELFF
TRBV7-2	.	TRBJ2-2	15	TRBD2	TGTGCCAGCAGCTCCCAAGCGGGGGGGCGGTTGGAGCTGTTTTTT	CASSSQAGGRLELFF
TRBV7-8	.	TRBJ1-1	16	TRBD1	TGTGCCAGCAGCTTAGTCCTGGGACAGGGGAACACTGAAGCTTTCTTT	CASSLVLGQGNTEAFF
TRBV7-2	.	TRBJ1-1	14	TRBD1	TGTGCCAGCAGCTTAGGGGGACAGGGCTTTGAAGCTTTCTTT	CASSLGGQGFEAFF
TRBV15	.	TRBJ1-3	16	.	TGTGCCACCAGCTCTCGGGACACCGCCTCTGGAAACACCATATATTTT	CATSSRDTASGNTIYF
TRBV27	.	TRBJ1-6	13	TRBD1	TGTGCCAGCAGTTCCGACAGGGATTCACCCCTCCACTTT	CASSSDRDSPLHF
TRBV12-3/TRBV12-4	.	TRBJ2-2	13	.	TGTGCCAGCAGTTACGGGTTCACCGGGGAGCTGTTTTTT	CASSYGFTGELFF
TRBV5-8	.	TRBJ2-3	18	.	TGTGCCAGCAGCTCCGCTAAGGTGGTCGGAGGGCCATCAGATACGCAGTATTTT	CASSSAKVVGGPSDTQYF
TRBV5-1	.	TRBJ2-5	14	TRBD2	TGCGCCAGCAGCCCCTTGGCGGGGGAAGAGACCCAGTACTTC	CASSPLAGEETQYF
TRBV19	.	TRBJ1-1	15	TRBD1	TGTGCCAGTAGTCCGGGGACAGGGTGGAACACTGAAGCTTTCTTT	CASSPGTGWNTEAFF
TRBV11-2	.	TRBJ2-7	15	.	TGTGCCAGCAGCCCCCCCGGGAGCATAATCTACGAGCAGTACTTC	CASSPPGSIIYEQYF
TRBV6-5	.	TRBJ2-7	13	TRBD1	TGTGCCACACAGACAGGGGGGCGAGGCGAGCAGTACTTC	CATQTGGRGEQYF
TRBV7-9	.	TRBJ1-3	14	.	TGTGCCAGCAGCTTGACAGGAGCTGGAAACACCATATATTTT	CASSLTGAGNTIYF
TRBV2	.	TRBJ1-4	15	TRBD1	TGTGCCAGCAGTGGAGGGACAGCAACTAATGAAAAACTGTTTTTT	CASSGGTATNEKLFF
TRBV18	.	TRBJ1-6	15	.	TGTGCCAGCTCACCCACAGGGAACCGGTATTCACCCCTCCACTTT	CASSPTGNRYSPLHF
TRBV7-2	.	TRBJ2-5	15	TRBD2	TGTGCCAGCAGCTTAGTGGGCCTAGCGGGGGAGACCCAGTACTTC	CASSLVGLAGETQYF
TRBV11-2	.	TRBJ2-7	13	TRBD1	TGTGCCAGCGGCTACCAGGGGGTTTACGAGCAGTACTTC	CASGYQGVYEQYF
TRBV2	.	TRBJ1-5	15	.	TGTGCCAGCAGTAGGGACTTCACTAGCAATCAGCCCCAGCATTTT	CASSRDFTSNQPQHF
TRBV19	.	TRBJ1-2	17	TRBD1	TGTGCCAGTAGTGCCCGGGACAGGGGCAGGGTATCGGCTGGCTACACCTTC	CASSARDRGRVSAGYTF
TRBV3-1/TRBV3-2	.	TRBJ1-6	14	.	TGTGCCAGCAGCCAAGGTCCGCTGCGTTCACCCCTCCACTTT	CASSQGPLRSPLHF
TRBV5-1	.	TRBJ2-2	14	.	TGCGCCAGCAGCTTGGTTCGGAACACCGGGGAGCTGTTTTTT	CASSLVRNTGELFF
TRBV5-8	.	TRBJ1-1	17	.	TGTGCCAGCAGCTTAGCCAGATTGACCGGGACAAACACTGAAGCTTTCTTT	CASSLARLTGTNTEAFF
TRBV29-1	.	TRBJ2-7	13	.	TGCAGCGTTCGCAGACTGTCCTCCTACGAGCAGTACTTC	CSVRRLSSYEQYF
TRBV11-3	.	TRBJ2-2	19	.	TGTGCCAGCAGCTTATATCAATGGCGGGGTATGTCGAACACCGGGGAGCTGTTTTTT	CASSLYQWRGMSNTGELFF
TRBV6-5	once	TRBJ2-3	14	TRBD1	TGTGCCAGCAGACAGGGGGCGCATTCAGATACGCAGTATTTT	CASRQGAHSDTQYF
TRBV27	.	TRBJ1-5	14	.	TGTGCCAGCAGTTCCCCTCTTAGCAATCAGCCCCAGCATTTT	CASSSPLSNQPQHF
TRBV18	.	TRBJ2-7	17	.	TGTGCCAGCTCACCACGTCGGCAGGGGACGACATCCTACGAGCAGTACTTC	CASSPRRQGTTSYEQYF
TRBV6-5	.	TRBJ2-2	13	.	TGTGCCAGTCCCGTCGGGGGTACCGGGGAGCTGTTTTTT	CASPVGGTGELFF
TRBV6-5	.	TRBJ1-5	15	.	TGTGCCAGCAGTTACGGGACTTCTGGCAATCAGCCCCAGCATTTT	CASSYGTSGNQPQHF